The rows below give T cell receptor beta chains drawn from one sample of a study of blood T cell repertoires in COVID-19. The method was immunoSEQ multiplex PCR; TCRdb's version includes in-frame clones alone and lacks a portion of them. The data show roughly 350,000 clones, with around 85% seen just once and roughly 3.9% held by the top ten. Sequenced: peripheral blood. The source of these receptors is a woman younger than 30 with acute or convalescent COVID-19. Both conserved end residues are part of each CDR3. The order of the fields is V gene, clone size, D gene, J gene, CDR3 DNA, CDR3 protein. The D gene is left open where the match is weak. Clone size, where shown, is once, few, many, or a class for clones that have expanded.

v_call: TRBV7-6; clone_size: NA; d_call: NA; j_call: TRBJ1-2; cdr3_nt: TGTGCCAGCAGCTTAAATCAGGGGACTGGCTACACCTTC; cdr3_aa: CASSLNQGTGYTF
v_call: TRBV6-2/TRBV6-3; clone_size: NA; d_call: NA; j_call: TRBJ2-7; cdr3_nt: TGTGCCAGCAGTTACTCAGTCCGGGGCTACGAGCAGTACTTC; cdr3_aa: CASSYSVRGYEQYF
v_call: TRBV29-1; clone_size: NA; d_call: TRBD2; j_call: TRBJ2-5; cdr3_nt: TGCAGCGTTGAAGGTCCTGGGACTAGCGGGAGTGAGACCCAGTACTTC; cdr3_aa: CSVEGPGTSGSETQYF
v_call: TRBV27; clone_size: few; d_call: TRBD1; j_call: TRBJ1-2; cdr3_nt: TGTGCCAGCAGCAAGGGGGCCAACTATGGCTACACCTTC; cdr3_aa: CASSKGANYGYTF
v_call: TRBV6-5; clone_size: NA; d_call: TRBD1; j_call: TRBJ1-5; cdr3_nt: TGTGCCAGCAGTTTCGGACAGGGAGGCCAGCCCCAGCATTTT; cdr3_aa: CASSFGQGGQPQHF
v_call: TRBV3-1/TRBV3-2; clone_size: NA; d_call: NA; j_call: TRBJ1-1; cdr3_nt: TGTGCCAGCAGCCAAGAATGGGGGGCTGAAGCTTTCTTT; cdr3_aa: CASSQEWGAEAFF
v_call: TRBV6-5; clone_size: NA; d_call: TRBD1; j_call: TRBJ1-1; cdr3_nt: TGTGCCAGCAGTTCCGGGACAGTTATGAACACTGAAGCTTTCTTT; cdr3_aa: CASSSGTVMNTEAFF
v_call: TRBV3-1/TRBV3-2; clone_size: NA; d_call: TRBD2; j_call: TRBJ2-1; cdr3_nt: TGTGCCAGCAGCCAAGCGGGCGGGAGGGCCATGAATGAGCAGTTCTTC; cdr3_aa: CASSQAGGRAMNEQFF
v_call: TRBV3-1/TRBV3-2; clone_size: NA; d_call: NA; j_call: TRBJ1-5; cdr3_nt: TGTGCCAGCAGCCAAGGATCAGATTATAGCAATCAGCCCCAGCATTTT; cdr3_aa: CASSQGSDYSNQPQHF
v_call: TRBV12-3/TRBV12-4; clone_size: NA; d_call: NA; j_call: TRBJ1-2; cdr3_nt: TGTGCCAGCAGCAACAAGCGGGGCTATGGCTACACCTTC; cdr3_aa: CASSNKRGYGYTF
v_call: TRBV5-6; clone_size: NA; d_call: NA; j_call: TRBJ2-7; cdr3_nt: TGTGCCAGCAGCCTAACCCCGGGGAGCTCCTACGAGCAGTACTTC; cdr3_aa: CASSLTPGSSYEQYF
v_call: TRBV19; clone_size: NA; d_call: NA; j_call: TRBJ2-6; cdr3_nt: TGTGCCAGTAGATCGTCCAGGGGACACTCTGGGGCCAACGTCCTGACTTTC; cdr3_aa: CASRSSRGHSGANVLTF
v_call: TRBV12-5; clone_size: NA; d_call: TRBD1; j_call: TRBJ1-2; cdr3_nt: TGTGCTAGTGGTTTGGTCCCCGCCTTCGACAGGGAGAACTATGGCTACACCTTC; cdr3_aa: CASGLVPAFDRENYGYTF
v_call: TRBV5-1; clone_size: NA; d_call: NA; j_call: TRBJ2-7; cdr3_nt: TGCGCCAGCACCCCCGGAGGGACCTACGAGCAGTACTTC; cdr3_aa: CASTPGGTYEQYF
v_call: TRBV6-1; clone_size: NA; d_call: TRBD1; j_call: TRBJ1-1; cdr3_nt: TGTGCCAGCAGTGAAGTGACAGGGATTACTGAAGCTTTCTTT; cdr3_aa: CASSEVTGITEAFF
v_call: TRBV7-2; clone_size: once; d_call: NA; j_call: TRBJ1-1; cdr3_nt: TGTGCCAGCAGCCACCCTAAAGCAGGCATGAACACTGAAGCTTTCTTT; cdr3_aa: CASSHPKAGMNTEAFF
v_call: TRBV30; clone_size: NA; d_call: NA; j_call: TRBJ1-6; cdr3_nt: TGTGCCTGGAGTGTATGGGGGGATAATTCACCCCTCCACTTT; cdr3_aa: CAWSVWGDNSPLHF